The 10 T cell receptor beta chains below were found in one sample sequenced in a study of shared clonotypes between healthy human individuals. Only in-frame clones appear in the TCRdb table, and some are missing; sequencing was by immunoSEQ multiplex PCR. The table includes millions of clones, approximately 90% detected once. The sample consisted of naive CD4+ T cells sorted from blood. Subset: CD45RA+ positively selected. These receptors were collected from a man between 18 and 35 years old in good health.

J is TRBJ2-2 and V is TRBV7-9; TRBD2 aligns across 8 bases. From germline, CDR1 is SEHNR and CDR2 FQNEAQ (reference sequence). CDR3 length: 15 residues. V shed 5 bases, J shed 4 bases, and the junction held 6 bases outside the gene matches. CDR3 DNA: TGTGCCAGCAGCAAGCGGGAGAAAGGCACCGGGGAGCTGTTTTTT. Encoded protein: CASSKREKGTGELFF.

The chain combines TRBV2 with TRBJ2-1; D ambiguous. The CDR3 loop spans 14 amino acids. Germline values: CDR1 SNHLY, CDR2 FYNNEI. V was trimmed by 6 bases and J by 4 bases, leaving 13 bases between them. The CDR3 sequence is CASSLESGYNEQFF. The DNA for the CDR3 is TGTGCCAGCAGCTTGGAAAGTGGTTACAATGAGCAGTTCTTC.

The J gene is TRBJ1-1, the V gene TRBV6-6; D perhaps matches TRBD1 (6 bases). V lost 2 bases and J 4 bases, leaving 11 bases between the germline ends. In germline, CDR1 is MNHNY, CDR2 SVGAGI (reference sequence). The CDR3 contains 14 residues. CDR3 sequence (DNA): TGTGCCAGCAGTTACCTTTTAGGGGGCACTGAAGCTTTCTTT. Its translation is CASSYLLGGTEAFF.

Notes on this clone: Within the sample, other DNA sequences also encode this same CDR3. The rearrangement joins TRBV14 to TRBJ2-6; possible D gene TRBD1, 6 bases. CDR3 length: 15 residues. V was clipped by 6 bases and J by 2 bases, with 11 bases between them. Germline-derived CDR1 and CDR2 are SGHDN and FVKESK. CDR3 region: CASRLTGTGANVLTF. CDR3 coding DNA: TGTGCCAGCAGACTTACAGGGACTGGGGCCAACGTCCTGACTTTC.

V gene TRBV4-2 combines with J gene TRBJ1-2; tentative D call: TRBD1 (5 bases). The CDR3 is 16 amino acids. Germline lookup yields CDR1 LGHNA and CDR2 YNFKEQ. The V end lost 0 bases, the J end lost 4 bases, and 15 bases lay between the germline ends. The CDR3 sequence: CASSQDFQTAVYGYTF. The CDR3 DNA follows: TGTGCCAGCAGCCAAGACTTTCAGACAGCCGTCTATGGCTACACCTTC.

The rearrangement links TRBV5-1 to TRBJ2-1; 9 bases match TRBD2. The V gene end was trimmed by 6 bases and the J gene end by 7 bases; junction bases not matched to a gene: 8. The V gene's germline CDR1 is SGHRS and CDR2 YFSETQ. The CDR3 runs 14 residues. Here the CDR3 reads CASNPYSGSNEQFF. For the CDR3, the DNA is TGCGCCAGCAACCCCTATAGCGGGAGTAATGAGCAGTTCTTC.

This clone was seen just once. This sequence joins TRBV5-4 and TRBJ2-1; the D call may be TRBD1 or TRBD2 (5 bases each). From germline, CDR1 is SGHNT and CDR2 YYREEE (reference sequence). V was trimmed by 2 bases and J by 0 bases, leaving 15 bases between them. This CDR3 spans 17 amino acids. The CDR3 here is CASSFGAVRGSYNEQFF. The CDR3 coding sequence is TGTGCCAGCAGCTTCGGGGCGGTAAGGGGCTCCTACAATGAGCAGTTCTTC.

The rearrangement uses TRBV18 and TRBJ2-3; D might be TRBD1 (6 bases). CDR3 length equals 12 residues. Germline assignment: CDR1 KGHSH and CDR2 LQKENI. Trimming stripped 6 bases from V and 7 bases from J, with 11 bases between. CDR3 DNA: TGTGCCAGCTCCCTCGGACAGAATACGCAGTATTTT. Its translation is CASSLGQNTQYF. Full variable domain (remainder filled in from reference TRBV18 and TRBJ2-3): NAGVMQNPRHLVRRRGQEARLRCSPMKGHSHVYWYRQLPEEGLKFMVYLQKENIIDESGMPKERFSAEFPKEGPSILRIQQVVRGDSAAYFCASSLGQNTQYFGPGTRLTVL.

The chain couples TRBV27 to TRBJ1-6; maybe TRBD1 (5 bases). This CDR3 spans 16 amino acids. Trimming stripped 6 bases from V and 0 bases from J, with 12 bases between. From germline, CDR1 is MNHEY and CDR2 SMNVEV (reference sequence). The DNA for the CDR3 is TGTGCCAGCAGCTCCCTGGGGGGCTCCTATAATTCACCCCTCCACTTT. This codes for CASSSLGGSYNSPLHF.

V and J are TRBV19 and TRBJ1-6; 7 bases are shared with TRBD1. Germline-derived CDR1 and CDR2 are LNHDA and SQIVND (reference sequence). This CDR3 is 15 amino acids long. V was pared by 6 bases and J by 11 bases, with 13 bases of the junction left unmatched. The CDR3 DNA reads TGTGCCAGTAGACAGGGGACCGCACCTCGTCCACCCCTCCACTTT. Amino acids: CASRQGTAPRPPLHF.